This record looks at one T cell receptor (beta chain) sequence and its context. What it binds is not known. Some clones are missing from TCRdb's copy, which holds only in-frame ones; the method was immunoSEQ multiplex PCR. The sample lists 140,000 to 150,000 clones, around 90% seen once, with under 1.5% in the top ten. These data are taken from a study of T cell responses to AZD1222 COVID-19 vaccine. Study-wide context: Doses given second, at about 4 or about 12 weeks, were pooled. Overall study results and limits: Spike as a whole was targeted by vaccine-associated CD4 TCRs, dominant at 160-218 and 743-854. The sample set comprised mostly white British donors with more females, and clonal diversity was possibly underestimated.

The germline gives CDR1 SGHTA, CDR2 FQGNSA. The CDR3 has 16 residues. Deletions cut 1 base from V and 1 base from J, with 11 bases between. Source: peripheral blood, taken on day 0 of AZD1222 vaccination. The gene calls are TRBV7-2 and TRBJ1-5; no clear D gene. The sequence was collected from an adult in good health. The CDR3 nucleotides are TGTGCCAGCAGCTTAGAGGGCCCATGGAGCAATCAGCCCCAGCATTTT. It specifies CASSLEGPWSNQPQHF.